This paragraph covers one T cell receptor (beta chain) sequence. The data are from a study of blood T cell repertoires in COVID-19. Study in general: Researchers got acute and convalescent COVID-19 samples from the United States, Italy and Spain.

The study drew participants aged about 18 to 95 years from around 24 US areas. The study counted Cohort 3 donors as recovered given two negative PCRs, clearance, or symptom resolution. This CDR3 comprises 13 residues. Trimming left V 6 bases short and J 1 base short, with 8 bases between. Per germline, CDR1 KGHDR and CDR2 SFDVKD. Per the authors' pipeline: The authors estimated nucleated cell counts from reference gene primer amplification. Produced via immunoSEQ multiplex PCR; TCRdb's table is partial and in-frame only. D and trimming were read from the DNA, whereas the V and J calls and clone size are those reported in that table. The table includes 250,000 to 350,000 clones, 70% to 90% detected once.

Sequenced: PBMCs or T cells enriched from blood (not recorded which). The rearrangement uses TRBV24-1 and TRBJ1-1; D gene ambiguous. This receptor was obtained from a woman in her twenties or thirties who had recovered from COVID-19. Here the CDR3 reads CATSQEENTEAFF. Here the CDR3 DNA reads TGTGCCACCAGTCAGGAGGAGAACACTGAAGCTTTCTTT.